This entry concerns a single TCR beta chain. No antigen is known for it. The data belong to a study of T cells in Graves' hyperthyroidism and ophthalmopathy. Study background: At the time of initial diagnosis and before any treatment, peripheral blood was collected. Overall study results and limits: In the blood, most expanded thyroid clonotypes above 0.001 appeared as well. A model of 13 V-J pairs discriminated ophthalmopathy from stable hyperthyroidism.

Template material for amplifying TCR beta CDR3 regions consisted of RNA transcripts. HTBI primers were used for first-round RT-PCR of the TCR CDR3. MiXCR, applied by TCRdb to the multiplex PCR reads, yields one record per CDR3 protein. The table lists 300,000 to 350,000 distinct CDR3 sequences, around 16% of them singletons. This CDR3 is built from 19 residues. J was trimmed by 1 base and V by 7 bases; bases with no gene match: 20. Germline-derived CDR1 and CDR2 are ENHRY and SYGVKD. This clonotype originated in a man under 40 with Graves' hyperthyroidism. The specimen was blood. V gene TRBV10-3 combines with J gene TRBJ2-3; TRBD2 aligns across 7 bases. The CDR3 here is CAITPKYPLAESRTDTQYF. CDR3 bases: TGTGCCATCACCCCTAAATACCCCCTAGCGGAATCGCGCACAGATACGCAGTATTTT.